The rows below give T cell receptor beta chains drawn from one sample of a study of response to subunit inactivated influenza vaccine. TCRdb reprocessed the RT-PCR reads via MiXCR and lists one record per CDR3 protein. The table records under 200,000 distinct CDR3 sequences, around 11% of them present only once. Sequenced here: CD8+ T cells sorted from PBMCs, sampled less than 30 months after vaccination. Receptor source: a man aged 50 to 69 who received an inactivated influenza vaccine. CDR3s include the opening cysteine and the closing phenylalanine or tryptophan. Each record gives: V gene, J gene, clone size, D gene, CDR3 protein, CDR3 DNA. D genes are given only for firm matches. The size field is filled for only some rows; it gives once, few, many or a size class.

V gene: TRBV24-1; J gene: TRBJ2-1; clone size: few; D gene: TRBD2; CDR3 protein: CATSGLAGEYNEQFF; CDR3 DNA: TGTGCCACCAGCGGACTAGCGGGAGAATACAATGAGCAGTTCTTC
V gene: TRBV6-2/TRBV6-3; J gene: TRBJ1-3; clone size: few; D gene: .; CDR3 protein: CASRDPGLSGSGNTIYF; CDR3 DNA: TGTGCCAGCAGAGATCCGGGACTTTCAGGCTCTGGAAACACCATATATTTT
V gene: TRBV10-3; J gene: TRBJ2-7; clone size: many; D gene: .; CDR3 protein: CAITRDWQGAYEQYF; CDR3 DNA: TGTGCCATCACCCGTGATTGGCAGGGAGCCTACGAGCAGTACTTC
V gene: TRBV11-1; J gene: TRBJ2-2; clone size: .; D gene: TRBD1; CDR3 protein: CASSSSLTGTGENLDTGELFF; CDR3 DNA: TGTGCCAGCAGCTCGTCCCTAACCGGGACAGGGGAGAATTTGGACACCGGGGAGCTGTTTTTT
V gene: TRBV28; J gene: TRBJ2-2; clone size: once; D gene: .; CDR3 protein: CASSLSLLGAMGNTGELFF; CDR3 DNA: TGTGCCAGCAGTTTATCTTTACTCGGCGCAATGGGGAACACCGGGGAGCTGTTTTTT
V gene: TRBV7-9; J gene: TRBJ2-3; clone size: .; D gene: TRBD2; CDR3 protein: CASTLTGGGTDTQYF; CDR3 DNA: TGTGCCAGCACCCTAACGGGGGGGGGCACGGATACGCAGTATTTT
V gene: TRBV4-3; J gene: TRBJ2-2; clone size: few; D gene: .; CDR3 protein: CASSQLWGRGANTGELFF; CDR3 DNA: TGCGCCAGCAGCCAACTATGGGGACGGGGTGCGAACACCGGGGAGCTGTTTTTT
V gene: TRBV13; J gene: TRBJ2-3; clone size: .; D gene: .; CDR3 protein: CASSLAGQRGSTDTQYF; CDR3 DNA: TGTGCCAGCAGCCTGGCGGGACAGCGAGGGAGCACAGATACGCAGTATTTT
V gene: TRBV6-1; J gene: TRBJ2-5; clone size: .; D gene: TRBD2; CDR3 protein: CASRLAGVLETQYF; CDR3 DNA: TGTGCCAGCAGACTAGCGGGGGTGCTCGAGACCCAGTACTTC
V gene: TRBV12-3/TRBV12-4; J gene: TRBJ2-1; clone size: many; D gene: .; CDR3 protein: CASSLGDNYNEQFF; CDR3 DNA: TGTGCCAGCAGTTTAGGGGACAACTACAATGAGCAGTTCTTC
V gene: TRBV20-1; J gene: TRBJ2-2; clone size: .; D gene: .; CDR3 protein: CSGSNPLRTPGELFF; CDR3 DNA: TGCAGTGGTTCGAACCCGCTCCGAACACCGGGGGAGCTGTTTTTT
V gene: TRBV9; J gene: TRBJ1-1; clone size: many; D gene: .; CDR3 protein: CASSGSLTEAFF; CDR3 DNA: TGTGCCAGCAGCGGGAGTCTCACTGAAGCTTTCTTT
V gene: TRBV4-3; J gene: TRBJ1-1; clone size: few; D gene: .; CDR3 protein: CASSQDRGRGTEAFF; CDR3 DNA: TGCGCCAGCAGCCAAGATCGCGGCAGGGGTACTGAAGCTTTCTTT
V gene: TRBV2; J gene: TRBJ1-1; clone size: many; D gene: .; CDR3 protein: CASRGGSEAFF; CDR3 DNA: TGTGCCAGCAGAGGGGGGTCCGAAGCTTTCTTT
V gene: TRBV12-3/TRBV12-4; J gene: TRBJ2-5; clone size: many; D gene: TRBD2; CDR3 protein: CASSPGLAGSQETQYF; CDR3 DNA: TGTGCCAGCAGCCCGGGACTAGCGGGGTCCCAAGAGACCCAGTACTTC
V gene: TRBV2; J gene: TRBJ2-1; clone size: .; D gene: .; CDR3 protein: CASSESRGGPYNEQFF; CDR3 DNA: TGTGCCAGCAGTGAGTCTAGGGGGGGCCCCTACAATGAGCAGTTCTTC
V gene: TRBV9; J gene: TRBJ2-7; clone size: few; D gene: .; CDR3 protein: CASSVGLAPYEQYF; CDR3 DNA: TGTGCCAGCAGCGTAGGGCTAGCCCCCTACGAGCAGTACTTC
V gene: TRBV6-2/TRBV6-3; J gene: TRBJ2-7; clone size: few; D gene: TRBD2; CDR3 protein: CASSLQLAGAYEQYF; CDR3 DNA: TGTGCCAGCAGCCTACAACTAGCGGGGGCTTACGAGCAGTACTTC
V gene: TRBV29-1; J gene: TRBJ1-2; clone size: few; D gene: TRBD1; CDR3 protein: CSVTGTANYGYTF; CDR3 DNA: TGCAGCGTGACCGGGACAGCAAACTATGGCTACACCTTC
V gene: TRBV4-1; J gene: TRBJ2-7; clone size: many; D gene: TRBD1; CDR3 protein: CASSQGQGSSYEQYF; CDR3 DNA: TGCGCCAGCAGCCAAGGACAGGGGAGCTCCTACGAGCAGTACTTC
V gene: TRBV6-1; J gene: TRBJ1-1; clone size: once; D gene: .; CDR3 protein: CASSRDIMNTEALF; CDR3 DNA: TGTGCCAGCAGTCGAGACATAATGAACACTGAAGCTCTCTTT
V gene: TRBV6-5; J gene: TRBJ2-1; clone size: .; D gene: .; CDR3 protein: CASSYPGGGREQFF; CDR3 DNA: TGTGCCAGCAGTTACCCGGGAGGGGGCAGGGAGCAGTTCTTC
V gene: TRBV12-3/TRBV12-4; J gene: TRBJ1-3; clone size: .; D gene: .; CDR3 protein: CASSLGVPGNTIYF; CDR3 DNA: TGTGCCAGCAGTTTGGGGGTCCCTGGAAACACCATATATTTT
V gene: TRBV12-3/TRBV12-4; J gene: TRBJ2-1; clone size: few; D gene: TRBD2; CDR3 protein: CASSLWLLGGFNEQFF; CDR3 DNA: TGTGCCAGCAGTTTATGGCTTCTGGGGGGGTTCAATGAGCAGTTCTTC
V gene: TRBV6-2/TRBV6-3; J gene: TRBJ2-7; clone size: few; D gene: .; CDR3 protein: CASSYTLYEQYF; CDR3 DNA: TGTGCCAGCAGTTACACGCTATACGAGCAGTACTTC
V gene: TRBV20-1; J gene: TRBJ2-3; clone size: few; D gene: .; CDR3 protein: CSAPPRGERTDTQYF; CDR3 DNA: TGCAGTGCTCCCCCAAGGGGTGAACGCACAGATACGCAGTATTTT
V gene: TRBV11-2; J gene: TRBJ2-1; clone size: few; D gene: TRBD2; CDR3 protein: CASSPLGTRKVNEQFF; CDR3 DNA: TGTGCCAGCAGCCCCCTCGGGACTAGGAAGGTGAATGAGCAGTTCTTC
V gene: TRBV5-6; J gene: TRBJ2-7; clone size: few; D gene: TRBD1; CDR3 protein: CASSAGTGDNYEQYF; CDR3 DNA: TGTGCCAGCAGCGCCGGGACAGGGGATAATTACGAGCAGTACTTC
V gene: TRBV9; J gene: TRBJ2-3; clone size: .; D gene: TRBD2; CDR3 protein: CASSNAGLPTWADTQYF; CDR3 DNA: TGTGCCAGCAGCAACGCGGGACTACCGACTTGGGCAGATACGCAGTATTTT
V gene: TRBV20-1; J gene: TRBJ2-7; clone size: many; D gene: TRBD1; CDR3 protein: CSAKFGDRGEQYF; CDR3 DNA: TGCAGTGCTAAATTCGGGGACAGGGGCGAGCAGTACTTC
V gene: TRBV29-1; J gene: TRBJ2-3; clone size: many; D gene: .; CDR3 protein: CSVPRVQGTDTQYF; CDR3 DNA: TGCAGCGTTCCCCGCGTGCAGGGAACAGATACGCAGTATTTT
V gene: TRBV10-3; J gene: TRBJ2-7; clone size: .; D gene: TRBD1; CDR3 protein: CAIGTGDSYEQYF; CDR3 DNA: TGTGCCATCGGGACAGGGGACTCCTACGAGCAGTACTTC
V gene: TRBV4-3; J gene: TRBJ1-3; clone size: few; D gene: TRBD1; CDR3 protein: CASSQDGQGVGNTIYF; CDR3 DNA: TGCGCCAGCAGCCAAGACGGACAGGGGGTTGGAAACACCATATATTTT
V gene: TRBV27; J gene: TRBJ2-6; clone size: few; D gene: TRBD1; CDR3 protein: CASSRTGALSGANVLTF; CDR3 DNA: TGTGCCAGCAGTCGGACAGGGGCTCTCTCTGGGGCCAACGTCCTGACTTTC
V gene: TRBV11-2; J gene: TRBJ2-3; clone size: few; D gene: TRBD2; CDR3 protein: CASSLGSAAGLAKNTDTQYF; CDR3 DNA: TGTGCCAGCAGCTTAGGATCCGCTGCCGGACTAGCGAAAAACACAGATACGCAGTATTTT
V gene: TRBV3-1; J gene: TRBJ2-1; clone size: .; D gene: TRBD2; CDR3 protein: CASSLPGLAREQFF; CDR3 DNA: TGTGCCAGCAGCCTGCCGGGACTAGCACGAGAGCAGTTCTTC
V gene: TRBV6-2/TRBV6-3; J gene: TRBJ2-7; clone size: .; D gene: TRBD1; CDR3 protein: CASSSGTGGLEQYF; CDR3 DNA: TGTGCCAGCAGCTCCGGGACAGGGGGACTCGAGCAGTACTTC
V gene: TRBV5-1; J gene: TRBJ2-1; clone size: many; D gene: .; CDR3 protein: CASRESSYNEQFF; CDR3 DNA: TGCGCCAGCAGAGAGAGCTCCTACAATGAGCAGTTCTTC
V gene: TRBV6-1; J gene: TRBJ2-3; clone size: few; D gene: .; CDR3 protein: CASSRGWADSTDTQYF; CDR3 DNA: TGTGCCAGCAGCCGGGGGTGGGCGGATAGCACAGATACGCAGTATTTT
V gene: TRBV5-1; J gene: TRBJ2-1; clone size: .; D gene: TRBD2; CDR3 protein: CASSLSSGREWYNEQFF; CDR3 DNA: TGCGCCAGCAGCTTAAGTTCGGGGCGGGAGTGGTACAATGAGCAGTTCTTC
V gene: TRBV10-3; J gene: TRBJ1-2; clone size: few; D gene: .; CDR3 protein: CAISEGYPGVGYTF; CDR3 DNA: TGTGCCATCAGTGAGGGGTACCCCGGGGTTGGCTACACCTTC
V gene: TRBV7-6; J gene: TRBJ2-7; clone size: many; D gene: TRBD2; CDR3 protein: CASSLLAGGSSAEQYF; CDR3 DNA: TGTGCCAGCAGCTTACTAGCGGGAGGATCCTCCGCCGAGCAGTACTTC
V gene: TRBV29-1; J gene: TRBJ2-4; clone size: few; D gene: .; CDR3 protein: CSASDRSKNIQYF; CDR3 DNA: TGCAGCGCCTCGGACCGATCTAAAAACATTCAGTACTTC
V gene: TRBV7-8; J gene: TRBJ2-1; clone size: .; D gene: TRBD1; CDR3 protein: CASSFRTGEASSYNEQFF; CDR3 DNA: TGTGCCAGCAGCTTTAGGACAGGGGAGGCTAGCTCCTACAATGAGCAGTTCTTC
V gene: TRBV5-1; J gene: TRBJ2-3; clone size: few; D gene: .; CDR3 protein: CASSFSPATGYGIGTDTQYF; CDR3 DNA: TGCGCCAGCAGCTTCTCTCCGGCCACAGGGTATGGAATTGGCACAGATACGCAGTATTTT
V gene: TRBV28; J gene: TRBJ2-1; clone size: many; D gene: TRBD2; CDR3 protein: CASSLLASGSDEQFF; CDR3 DNA: TGTGCCAGCAGTTTATTGGCTAGCGGGAGCGATGAGCAGTTCTTC
V gene: TRBV19; J gene: TRBJ2-3; clone size: many; D gene: .; CDR3 protein: CASSGTSTDTQYF; CDR3 DNA: TGTGCCAGTAGTGGCACCAGTACAGATACGCAGTATTTT
V gene: TRBV9; J gene: TRBJ2-2; clone size: .; D gene: TRBD2; CDR3 protein: CASSQPRSGGDTGELFF; CDR3 DNA: TGTGCCAGCAGCCAACCCAGGTCGGGGGGGGACACCGGGGAGCTGTTTTTT
V gene: TRBV5-1; J gene: TRBJ2-7; clone size: .; D gene: .; CDR3 protein: CASRPQDGSYEQYF; CDR3 DNA: TGCGCCAGCAGACCACAGGACGGCTCCTACGAGCAGTACTTC
V gene: TRBV11-2; J gene: TRBJ2-1; clone size: many; D gene: TRBD1; CDR3 protein: CASSSRTGVAYNEQFF; CDR3 DNA: TGTGCCAGCAGCTCTCGGACAGGGGTCGCCTACAATGAGCAGTTCTTC
V gene: TRBV4-3; J gene: TRBJ2-7; clone size: many; D gene: .; CDR3 protein: CASSHGQSNYEQYF; CDR3 DNA: TGCGCCAGCAGCCACGGACAGTCCAACTACGAGCAGTACTTC
V gene: TRBV7-8; J gene: TRBJ2-3; clone size: .; D gene: .; CDR3 protein: CASSPYYYPTQYF; CDR3 DNA: TGTGCCAGCAGCCCATACTACTACCCGACGCAGTATTTT
V gene: TRBV3-1; J gene: TRBJ1-1; clone size: many; D gene: .; CDR3 protein: CASSQDVTNTEAFF; CDR3 DNA: TGTGCCAGCAGCCAAGATGTGACGAACACTGAAGCTTTCTTT